A selection of T cell receptor beta chains follows, all from one sample in a study of cytomegalovirus exposure and HLA in healthy donors. Clones were sequenced by immunoSEQ multiplex PCR, and TCRdb holds only the in-frame ones, with some missing. The sample holds 150,000 to 200,000 clones, approximately 86% seen once. The sequencing input was PBMCs. The receptors derive from a woman aged 18-30 years in good health and CMV-seronegative. Both conserved end residues are part of each CDR3.

TRBJ1-1	TRBV27	CASSIIGPTGPNTEAFF
TRBJ2-1	TRBV27	CASSFGTGPYNEQFF
NA	TRBV4-2	CASSQDGGAYEQYF
TRBJ2-3	TRBV4-2	CASSGLAGGPADTQYF
TRBJ1-4	TRBV11-2	CASRGGAGALNEKLFF
TRBJ1-5	TRBV2	CASRKQVYSNQPQHF
TRBJ1-5	TRBV2	CASSEETGGDQPQHF
TRBJ2-2	TRBV7-6	CASSLASEGGNTGELFF
TRBJ1-4	TRBV7-2	CASSKLDRSLATNEKLFF
TRBJ2-7	TRBV29-1	CSVGEGGAYEQYF
TRBJ1-2	TRBV19	CASSIDFTASGYGYTF
TRBJ1-1	TRBV30	CAWRTGLNTEAFF
TRBJ1-1	TRBV7-9	CASLLGGNTEAFF
TRBJ2-7	TRBV6-6	CASSPRGLSYEQYF
TRBJ2-7	TRBV7-3	CASSPLGAGEQYF
TRBJ1-2	TRBV28	CASSLRTWSDYGYTF
TRBJ2-5	TRBV6-6	CAIRGLAGQETQYF
TRBJ2-3	TRBV5-1	CASSQLRGGPTDTQYF
TRBJ1-5	TRBV4-1	CASSRLGSSNQPQHF
TRBJ1-4	TRBV28	CASSPGATEKLFF
TRBJ1-2	TRBV29-1	CSVTIRTGYRDYGYTF
TRBJ2-3	TRBV6-4	CASSDVQGSTDTQYF
TRBJ1-3	TRBV6-5	CASSSTVISGNTIYF
TRBJ2-1	TRBV7-9	CASSLGFETVSYNEQFF
TRBJ2-3	TRBV9	CASSVLAGGGTDTQYF
TRBJ1-1	TRBV5-4	CASSLAGSGGNTEAFF
TRBJ2-1	TRBV4-2	CASSQDVSGAEYNEQFF
TRBJ2-1	TRBV7-8	CASSQNRGPTPYNEQFF